Sequencing of this T cell receptor beta chain was carried out in a study of blood T cell repertoires in COVID-19. About the study: The United States, Italy and Spain were the sources of the acute and convalescent COVID-19 samples. T cells, B-cell-depleted T cells, or PBMCs provided the cDNA or gDNA that served as material.

The germline gives CDR1 SEHNR, CDR2 FQNEAQ (reference sequence). Trimming cost V 5 bases and J 0 bases, with 17 bases left between them. The CDR3 consists of 16 residues. Methods used by the authors: Amplifying reference gene primers gave estimates of nucleated cell counts. Assay: immunoSEQ multiplex PCR; the TCRdb copy retains only in-frame clones and omits some. The DNA gave D and trimming, while V, J and clone size come from that table. The table lists about 38,000 clones, approximately 69% of them singletons. This clone was counted once. The chain combines TRBV7-9 with TRBJ2-7, with D possibly TRBD2 on 5 matching bases. The source material was peripheral blood. This receptor was obtained from an older man with COVID-19, enrolled during active disease. As DNA, the CDR3 is TGTGCCAGCAGCCTAGTGGGCCGGGGTAGCTCCTACGAGCAGTACTTC. Its translation is CASSLVGRGSSYEQYF.